Shown below are 15 T cell receptor beta chains from a single sample sequenced in a study of OX40 agonist ivuxolimab in advanced cancers. Libraries were prepared by immunoSEQ multiplex PCR; TCRdb keeps only in-frame clonotypes and omits some of them. The sample consists of roughly 77,000 clones, 75% to 90% of them appearing once. The material sequenced was CD4+ or CD8+ T cells sorted from blood, taken in a trial of the OX40 agonist ivuxolimab. The origin of the receptors is an adult with an advanced solid tumor such as melanoma, head and neck, liver or kidney cancer.

The V and J genes are TRBV27 and TRBJ2-5, with TRBD1 identical over 8 bases. Per germline, CDR1 MNHEY and CDR2 SMNVEV (reference sequence). With V trimmed by 5 bases and J by 5 bases, 13 bases remained unmatched. The CDR3 runs 16 residues. CDR3 DNA: TGTGCCAGCAGTACCCGACGGACAGGGAGGATGGAGACCCAGTACTTC. Translating it yields CASSTRRTGRMETQYF.

The chain couples TRBV13 to TRBJ1-2, with 9 bases lining up with TRBD1. The trim removed 5 bases at V and 2 bases at J, leaving 6 bases unmatched. CDR3 length: 15 residues. CDR1 and CDR2 from the germline V gene are PRHDT and FYEKMQ (reference sequence). The CDR3 region is CASSRTGGINYGYTF. Written as DNA, the CDR3 is TGTGCCAGCAGCCGAACAGGGGGCATCAACTATGGCTACACCTTC.

J is TRBJ2-3 and V is TRBV7-9; tentatively, D is TRBD1 (5 bases). V was shortened by 3 bases and J by 4 bases, with 11 bases between the two germline ends. The CDR3 runs to 14 residues. The germline V gene has CDR1 SEHNR and CDR2 FQNEAQ (reference sequence). CDR3 in DNA: TGTGCCAGCAGCTTTTTCCAGGGCGCAGATACGCAGTATTTT. Translation gives CASSFFQGADTQYF.

V and J are TRBV11-2 and TRBJ2-7, with D perhaps TRBD1 (6 bases). V was clipped by 6 bases and J by 5 bases, with 23 bases between them. CDR1 is SGHAT, CDR2 FQNNGV, per germline. The CDR3 has 16 amino acids. In DNA form, the CDR3 reads TGTGCCAGCAGACGACTTTCGGACAGACGCCCCCACGAGCAGTACTTC. Residues: CASRRLSDRRPHEQYF.

This clone was counted once. The J gene is TRBJ2-1, the V gene TRBV2; the match to TRBD1 covers 7 bases. Germline V gene lookup returns CDR1 SNHLY and CDR2 FYNNEI. With V trimmed by 4 bases and J by 3 bases, 9 bases remained unmatched. This CDR3 spans 16 amino acids. CDR3 nucleotides: TGTGCCAGCAGTGGGATTGACAGGGCGCACTACAATGAGCAGTTCTTC. This codes for CASSGIDRAHYNEQFF. The full variable domain, with the rest looked up from reference TRBV2 and TRBJ2-1, is EPEVTQTPSHQVTQMGQEVILRCVPISNHLYFYWYRQILGQKVEFLVSFYNNEISEKSEIFDDQFSVERPDGSNFTLKIRSTKLEDSAMYFCASSGIDRAHYNEQFFGPGTRLTVL.

This chain connects TRBV5-1 to TRBJ2-2; D unclear. Germline loops: CDR1 SGHRS, CDR2 YFSETQ. The CDR3 is 13 amino acids. Between the trimmed V and J ends, which lost 6 bases and 1 base, there was a span of 7 bases. In nucleotides, the CDR3 is TGCGCCAGCAATGCAGGGAACACCGGGGAGCTGTTTTTT. Its protein product is CASNAGNTGELFF.

This chain links TRBV7-2 with TRBJ1-2; D not resolved. V lost 2 bases, J lost 8 bases, and 15 bases lay in between. The CDR3 has 14 amino acids. Germline lookup yields CDR1 SGHTA and CDR2 FQGNSA. The CDR3 here is CASSLQIDSGGYTF. The CDR3 nucleotides are TGTGCCAGCAGCTTACAGATCGACTCTGGCGGCTACACCTTC.

This chain connects TRBV28 to TRBJ2-3; 8 bases are shared with TRBD2. V lost 2 bases, J lost 6 bases, and 10 bases stayed unmatched. The CDR3 has 16 residues. Germline V gene sequence: CDR1 MDHEN, CDR2 SYDVKM. The CDR3 DNA follows: TGTGCCAGCAGTTTACCCGGGAGTAGCGGGGTGGATACGCAGTATTTT. Protein: CASSLPGSSGVDTQYF.

J is TRBJ1-1 and V is TRBV5-1; D remains unclear. CDR3 size: 13 residues. The V end lost 0 bases, the J end lost 7 bases, and 10 bases lay between the germline ends. The V gene's germline CDR1 is SGHRS and CDR2 YFSETQ. The CDR3 nucleotides read TGCGCCAGCAGCTTGGGGCAAGGGAGTGAAGCTTTCTTT. Encoded protein: CASSLGQGSEAFF.

The V gene is TRBV4-3, the J gene TRBJ1-6, with a tentative D call TRBD1 (5 bases). CDR3 length: 15 residues. Germline V lookup: CDR1 LGHNA, CDR2 YSLEER. V gave up 0 bases and J gave up 9 bases, with 12 bases separating them. CDR3 in amino acids: CASSQEGTQGSPLHF. The CDR3 nucleotides read TGCGCCAGCAGCCAAGAAGGGACCCAAGGTTCACCCCTCCACTTT.

J is TRBJ1-1 and V is TRBV7-8, with D unclear. Germline lookup yields CDR1 SGHVS and CDR2 FQNEAQ. V gave up 4 bases and J gave up 0 bases, with 18 bases separating them. The CDR3 loop spans 17 amino acids. CDR3 nucleotides: TGTGCCAGCAGCTCTTCCAGACTCTTCTCCATGAACACTGAAGCTTTCTTT. Translating it yields CASSSSRLFSMNTEAFF.

The chain employs TRBV14 and TRBJ1-3, with D unresolved. V lost 2 bases to trimming and J lost 0 bases, with 5 bases between them. Germline values: CDR1 SGHDN, CDR2 FVKESK. This CDR3 is 14 amino acids long. The CDR3 spells CASSQPPSGNTIYF. In DNA, the CDR3 is TGTGCCAGCAGCCAACCTCCCTCTGGAAACACCATATATTTT.

The chain carries TRBV19 and TRBJ2-3, with 9 nucleotides matching TRBD2. Trimming removed 8 bases from V and 6 bases from J; junction bases left unmatched: 12. CDR1 is LNHDA and CDR2 is SQIVND in the germline V gene (reference sequence). This CDR3 contains 15 residues. For the CDR3, the DNA is TGTGCCAGTGGCCTAGCGGGGCTAGTATCGGATACGCAGTATTTT. It yields the protein CASGLAGLVSDTQYF.

J is TRBJ1-6 and V is TRBV11-1; TRBD1 might be the D (6 bases). CDR1 is SGHAT and CDR2 is FQDESV in the germline V gene (reference sequence). This CDR3 has 15 amino acids. Trimming took 5 bases from V and 7 from J, leaving 15 bases between them. The CDR3 coding sequence is TGTGCCAGCAGCCGGACTCGTCAGGGGAATTCACCCCTCCACTTT. This gives the protein CASSRTRQGNSPLHF. The full variable domain, its missing parts supplied by reference TRBV11-1 and TRBJ1-6, is EAEVAQSPRYKITEKSQAVAFWCDPISGHATLYWYRQILGQGPELLVQFQDESVVDDSQLPKDRFSAERLKGVDSTLKIQPAELGDSAMYLCASSRTRQGNSPLHFGNGTRLTVT.

V gene TRBV10-3 combines with J gene TRBJ2-5; 10 bases agree with TRBD2. CDR3 length: 15 residues. V was clipped by 3 bases and J by 3 bases; unmatched bases: 4. In germline, CDR1 is ENHRY, CDR2 SYGVKD. CDR3 sequence (DNA): TGTGCCATCAGTGATGGGCTAGCGGGGGAAGAGACCCAGTACTTC. It yields the protein CAISDGLAGEETQYF.